This T cell receptor (beta chain) was found in a study of cytomegalovirus exposure and HLA in healthy donors. PCR employed 60 Vbeta and 13 Jbeta primers. Sequencing used immunoSEQ multiplex PCR; TCRdb keeps in-frame clones, though not all of them. This sample has fewer than 250,000 clones; about 80% occur once, and the top ten carry less than 1.1%. The count of this clone is one. This CDR3 region has 12 residues. In germline, CDR1 is SEHNR, CDR2 FQNEAQ (reference sequence). After removal of 5 bases from V and 13 bases from J, the junction contained 6 bases not matched to a gene. The chain recombines TRBV7-9 with TRBJ1-2; 11 positions agree with TRBD1. Specimen: PBMCs. This TCR was recovered from a woman aged 35 to 49 in good health and CMV-seronegative. DNA for the CDR3: TGTGCCAGCAGCACGGACAGGGGGCAGGTCACCTTC. It codes for CASSTDRGQVTF.